One sample yielded the 29 T cell receptor beta chains listed below, sequenced in a study of blood T cell repertoires in COVID-19. The protocol was immunoSEQ multiplex PCR, while the TCRdb copy is restricted to in-frame clones and leaves out a portion. The table has some 120,000 clones, 84% seen once. The specimen sequenced was peripheral blood. These receptor sequences come from a woman under 40 who had recovered from COVID-19.

This clone was seen just once. This chain connects TRBV7-9 to TRBJ2-1, with D tentatively TRBD2 (5 bases). The V gene's germline CDR1 is SEHNR and CDR2 FQNEAQ (reference sequence). With 2 bases removed from V and 8 bases from J, the gap between germline ends came to 16 bases. The CDR3 sequence is 15 residues long. The CDR3 loop is CASSLIRTSIYEQFF. CDR3 DNA: TGTGCCAGCAGCTTAATCCGTACTAGTATCTATGAGCAGTTCTTC.

This clone was counted only a few times. Other DNA sequences of this sample code for an identical CDR3. The chain has TRBV6-5 and TRBJ1-2, with D hard to call. Trimming removed 2 bases at V and 4 bases at J, with 11 bases between. Germline CDR1 reads MNHEY; CDR2 reads SVGAGI. The CDR3 has 14 residues. The CDR3: CASSYGGVPYGYTF. As DNA, the CDR3 is TGTGCCAGCAGTTACGGCGGAGTCCCCTATGGCTACACCTTC.

This sequence joins TRBV30 and TRBJ2-7, with 10 bases matching TRBD2. CDR3 length: 15 residues. Trimming took 4 bases from V and 0 from J; bases not matched to a gene: 6. Germline V gene data show CDR1 as GTSNPN and CDR2 as SVGIG (reference sequence). CDR3 amino acids: CAWTSGGSSSYEQYF. CDR3 coding DNA: TGTGCCTGGACTAGCGGGGGTTCTAGCTCCTACGAGCAGTACTTC.

The chain combines TRBV3-1 (or the pseudogene TRBV3-2) with TRBJ2-7; 9 positions agree with TRBD1. With V trimmed by 0 bases and J by 2 bases, 5 bases remained unmatched. The CDR3 is 16 amino acids. In germline, CDR1 is LGHDT, CDR2 YNNKEL (reference sequence). CDR3: CASSQDRDRETYEQYF. CDR3 nucleotide sequence: TGTGCCAGCAGCCAAGATAGGGACAGGGAAACCTACGAGCAGTACTTC.

The J gene is TRBJ2-5, the V gene TRBV3-1 (or the pseudogene TRBV3-2), with TRBD1 matching 7 bases. There are 15 residues in the CDR3. V trimming: 3 bases; J trimming: 4 bases; junction bases outside the gene matches: 8. From germline, CDR1 is LGHDT and CDR2 YNNKEL (reference sequence). The CDR3 bases are TGTGCCAGCAGCCACCACGGACAGGTCCGAGAGACCCAGTACTTC. This encodes CASSHHGQVRETQYF.

The chain uses TRBV5-1 and TRBJ2-6, with 7 bases identical to TRBD2. Trimming removed 2 bases from V and 4 bases from J; junction bases left unmatched: 6. Per germline, CDR1 SGHRS and CDR2 YFSETQ. There are 16 residues in the CDR3. The CDR3 bases are TGCGCCAGCAGCTTCTTAAGCGGGATCGGGGCCAACGTCCTGACTTTC. Amino acids: CASSFLSGIGANVLTF.

This chain connects TRBV14 to TRBJ2-5; weak D call: TRBD1 (6 bases). Trimming removed 3 bases at V and 4 bases at J, with 15 bases between. CDR1 is SGHDN, CDR2 FVKESK, per germline. The length of the CDR3 is 15 residues. CDR3 protein: CASSHTGTVGETQYF. Written as DNA, the CDR3 is TGTGCCAGCAGCCACACAGGGACCGTCGGAGAGACCCAGTACTTC.

V is TRBV4-1 and J is TRBJ2-4; 8 bases map to TRBD1. V lost 4 bases, J lost 2 bases, and 7 bases stayed unmatched. There are 16 residues in the CDR3. CDR1 and CDR2 from the germline V gene are MGHRA and YSYEKL. CDR3 sequence (DNA): TGCGCCAGCAGCCCCTCATCAGGGGGCTCCAAAAACATTCAGTACTTC. It codes for CASSPSSGGSKNIQYF.

This rearrangement joins TRBV9 to TRBJ1-3; the match to TRBD1 covers 11 bases. Germline loops: CDR1 SGDLS, CDR2 YYNGEE. The CDR3 totals 15 residues. Unmatched junction bases numbered 7, after V lost 7 bases and J lost 4 bases. CDR3 sequence (DNA): TGTGCCAGCGGCGGACAGGGGGCATCGGGAAACACCATATATTTT. Translating it yields CASGGQGASGNTIYF. Together with reference TRBV9 and TRBJ1-3, the CDR3 gives the full variable domain: DSGVTQTPKHLITATGQRVTLRCSPRSGDLSVYWYQQSLDQGLQFLIQYYNGEERAKGNILERFSAQQFPDLHSELNLSSLELGDSALYFCASGGQGASGNTIYFGEGSWLTVV.

The chain employs TRBV27 and TRBJ2-1; D is uncertain. The CDR3 is made up of 14 amino acids. The germline CDR1 and CDR2 sequences are MNHEY and SMNVEV (reference sequence). Between the trimmed V and J ends, which lost 5 bases and 6 bases, there was a span of 14 bases. The CDR3 region is CASSTFWSPNEQFF. CDR3 DNA: TGTGCCAGCAGTACATTCTGGTCTCCCAATGAGCAGTTCTTC.

As DNA, the CDR3 is TGTGCCAGCAGCTTCCCCCCAAGTGGAGCCTACACTGAAGCTTTCTTT. Encoded protein: CASSFPPSGAYTEAFF. The gene calls are TRBV7-8 and TRBJ1-1, with D unclear. Germline V gene sequence: CDR1 SGHVS, CDR2 FQNEAQ. This CDR3 region has 16 residues. V gave up 3 bases and J gave up 3 bases, with 17 bases separating them.

The chain is built from TRBV2 and TRBJ1-6; 7 bases align to TRBD1. In germline, CDR1 is SNHLY, CDR2 FYNNEI. The CDR3 totals 14 residues. J gave up 10 bases and V 7 bases, and 10 bases lay outside the gene matches. CDR3 nucleotide sequence: TGTGCCAGCATACCGCGACAGGGCAGCTCACCCCTCCACTTT. Its translation is CASIPRQGSSPLHF. Together with reference TRBV2 and TRBJ1-6, the CDR3 gives the full variable domain: EPEVTQTPSHQVTQMGQEVILRCVPISNHLYFYWYRQILGQKVEFLVSFYNNEISEKSEIFDDQFSVERPDGSNFTLKIRSTKLEDSAMYFCASIPRQGSSPLHFGNGTRLTVT.

This chain joins TRBV5-1 and TRBJ2-3; 9 nucleotides align to TRBD1. The CDR3 sequence is 16 residues long. Germline CDR1 SGHRS, CDR2 YFSETQ. Trimming at V came to 4 bases and at J to 3 bases, leaving 9 bases not matched to a gene. DNA of the CDR3: TGCGCCAGCAGCGTGACAGGGGGGCCGGGTACAGATACGCAGTATTTT. It codes for CASSVTGGPGTDTQYF.

The chain links TRBV12-5 to TRBJ1-2; possibly TRBD1 for D (5 bases). The CDR3 totals 21 residues. V shed 0 bases and J shed 4 bases, with 30 bases lying between them. Germline V CDR1 and CDR2: LGHNT, FRNRAP. The chain's CDR3 is CASGLVPAVAVRVNSSYGYTF. CDR3 coding DNA: TGTGCTAGTGGTTTGGTACCCGCCGTCGCGGTCAGGGTCAACAGTAGCTATGGCTACACCTTC.

The chain links TRBV27 to TRBJ1-1, with 9 positions matching TRBD1. J was trimmed by 5 bases and V by 4 bases; bases with no gene match: 17. This CDR3 has 18 residues. Germline V gene lookup returns CDR1 MNHEY and CDR2 SMNVEV (reference sequence). CDR3 nucleotides: TGTGCCAGCAGTTCCTCGTCCCGGGACAGGGCGTGGGGGACTGAAGCTTTCTTT. It specifies CASSSSSRDRAWGTEAFF.

The sample holds a few counts of this clone. V gene TRBV9 combines with J gene TRBJ2-3, with 8 positions matching TRBD2. The CDR3 runs to 16 residues. Germline trimming cut 4 bases from V and 2 bases from J; bases unmatched to any gene: 9. Germline CDR1 and CDR2: SGDLS and YYNGEE. In nucleotides, the CDR3 is TGTGCCAGCAGCCCCCGCGGTAGCGGGAACACAGATACGCAGTATTTT. This codes for CASSPRGSGNTDTQYF. Combining the CDR3 with reference TRBV9 and TRBJ2-3 gives the whole variable domain DSGVTQTPKHLITATGQRVTLRCSPRSGDLSVYWYQQSLDQGLQFLIQYYNGEERAKGNILERFSAQQFPDLHSELNLSSLELGDSALYFCASSPRGSGNTDTQYFGPGTRLTVL.

The chain combines TRBV5-1 with TRBJ2-7; TRBD2 matches 15 bases. Germline lookup yields CDR1 SGHRS and CDR2 YFSETQ. Trimming cost V 4 bases and J 4 bases; bases outside gene matches: 3. This CDR3 spans 15 amino acids. The CDR3 is CASSRTSGREYEQYF. CDR3 nucleotides: TGCGCCAGCAGCCGGACTAGCGGGAGGGAGTACGAGCAGTACTTC.

This chain connects TRBV7-9 to TRBJ1-1; unclear D gene. There are 15 residues in the CDR3. V lost 5 bases, J lost 2 bases, and 15 bases lay in between. In germline, CDR1 is SEHNR, CDR2 FQNEAQ (reference sequence). The CDR3 DNA is TGTGCCAGCAGCCCATTGAGCATTTTCAACACTGAAGCTTTCTTT. Translating it yields CASSPLSIFNTEAFF. The full variable domain, its missing parts supplied by reference TRBV7-9 and TRBJ1-1, is DTGVSQNPRHKITKRGQNVTFRCDPISEHNRLYWYRQTLGQGPEFLTYFQNEAQLEKSRLLSDRFSAERPKGSFSTLEIQRTEQGDSAMYLCASSPLSIFNTEAFFGQGTRLTVV.

This chain links TRBV9 with TRBJ1-4, with D tentatively TRBD1 (6 bases). Trimming took off 3 bases at V and 8 bases at J, with 11 bases between the two ends. The CDR3 is made up of 13 amino acids. Looked up from germline, CDR1 is SGDLS and CDR2 is YYNGEE. The CDR3 coding sequence is TGTGCCAGCAGCGCAGGGGCGGAGGAAAAACTGTTTTTT. Its translation: CASSAGAEEKLFF.

The rearrangement joins TRBV30 to TRBJ1-4; D might be TRBD1 (6 bases). CDR3 length equals 14 residues. Trimming stripped 8 bases from V and 6 bases from J, with 19 bases between. Germline lookup yields CDR1 GTSNPN and CDR2 SVGIG (reference sequence). The CDR3 DNA follows: TGTGCCGCAGGGCAGGGGCGGGTTGATGAAAAACTGTTTTTT. Translating gives CAAGQGRVDEKLFF. The full variable domain, in which reference TRBV30 and TRBJ1-4 provide the parts outside the CDR3, is SQTIHQWPATLVQPVGSPLSLECTVEGTSNPNLYWYRQAAGRGLQLLFYSVGIGQISSEVPQNLSASRPQDRQFILSSKKLLLSDSGFYLCAAGQGRVDEKLFFGSGTQLSVL.

The chain is built from TRBV6-6 and TRBJ2-7; no firm D call. Trimming cost V 0 bases and J 6 bases, with 6 bases left between them. Germline CDR1 reads MNHNY; CDR2 reads SVGAGI (reference sequence). The CDR3 has 12 amino acids. The CDR3 DNA sequence: TGTGCCAGCAGTTACTCTTGGGCCGAGCAGTACTTC. It encodes CASSYSWAEQYF.

The J gene is TRBJ2-7, the V gene TRBV12-3 or TRBV12-4; weak D call: TRBD1 (6 bases). This CDR3 spans 13 amino acids. V lost 4 bases to trimming and J lost 5 bases, with 12 bases between them. The CDR3 spells CASSSPGVDEQYF. CDR3 sequence (DNA): TGTGCCAGCAGTTCCCCAGGGGTGGACGAGCAGTACTTC.

The chain recombines TRBV25-1 with TRBJ2-1; D unclear. V was cut by 5 bases and J by 8 bases, with 13 bases left in between. The CDR3 is 13 amino acids. Germline CDR1 is MGHDK and CDR2 is SYGVNS. CDR3 bases: TGTGCCAGCAGTTCCGGGTTGATCGATGAGCAGTTCTTC. As protein: CASSSGLIDEQFF.

This clone turned up a few times. DNA for the CDR3: TGCGCCAGCAGCCCCCTAGCGGGAGTTCCCAATGAGCAGTTCTTC. It encodes CASSPLAGVPNEQFF. The gene calls are TRBV5-1 and TRBJ2-1; 10 bases agree with TRBD2. Germline CDR1 and CDR2: SGHRS and YFSETQ. The CDR3 is 15 residues long. V lost 4 bases, J lost 6 bases, and 7 bases stayed unmatched.

The gene calls are TRBV9 and TRBJ2-1; 14 bases are a match to TRBD2. The CDR3 totals 19 residues. Trimming took 3 bases from V and 5 from J; bases not matched to a gene: 13. Germline assignment: CDR1 SGDLS and CDR2 YYNGEE. CDR3 bases: TGTGCCAGCAGCGCATCCGGGACTAGCGGGAGCCCACGTAACAATGAGCAGTTCTTC. It codes for CASSASGTSGSPRNNEQFF.

The rearrangement uses TRBV5-6 and TRBJ1-6, with TRBD1 matching 8 bases. This CDR3 region has 18 residues. Germline V gives CDR1 SGHDT, CDR2 YYEEEE. V lost 7 bases, J lost 0 bases, and 12 bases stayed unmatched. The CDR3 region is CASSGQESPSSYNSPLHF. CDR3 in DNA: TGTGCCAGCTCGGGACAGGAGAGTCCCAGCTCCTATAATTCACCCCTCCACTTT.

This chain joins TRBV7-9 and TRBJ1-2, with D perhaps TRBD1 (6 bases). The CDR3 is made up of 14 amino acids. Germline CDR1 SEHNR, CDR2 FQNEAQ (reference sequence). The V gene lost 5 bases and the J gene lost 4 bases, with 14 bases spanning the gap. CDR3 amino acids: CASSRGGGAYGYTF. The CDR3 DNA is TGTGCCAGCAGCCGAGGTGGGGGCGCCTATGGCTACACCTTC. Complete variable domain (other parts from reference TRBV7-9 and TRBJ1-2): DTGVSQNPRHKITKRGQNVTFRCDPISEHNRLYWYRQTLGQGPEFLTYFQNEAQLEKSRLLSDRFSAERPKGSFSTLEIQRTEQGDSAMYLCASSRGGGAYGYTFGSGTRLTVV.

Only one count was recorded for this clone. The chain is built from TRBV12-3 or TRBV12-4 and TRBJ2-5; D is perhaps TRBD1 (5 bases). This CDR3 is 13 amino acids long. V gave up 7 bases and J gave up 2 bases, with 11 bases separating them. CDR3 DNA: TGTGCCAGCACCTTAGACAGACAAGAGACCCAGTACTTC. Amino acid sequence: CASTLDRQETQYF.

This clone was found once. This chain connects TRBV6-6 to TRBJ1-1; D is unresolved. Germline CDR1 reads MNHNY; CDR2 reads SVGAGI (reference sequence). Deletions cut 2 bases from V and 1 base from J, with 5 bases between. The CDR3 loop spans 13 amino acids. This CDR3 is CASSYTGNTEAFF. The CDR3 bases are TGTGCCAGCAGTTACACCGGGAACACTGAAGCTTTCTTT.